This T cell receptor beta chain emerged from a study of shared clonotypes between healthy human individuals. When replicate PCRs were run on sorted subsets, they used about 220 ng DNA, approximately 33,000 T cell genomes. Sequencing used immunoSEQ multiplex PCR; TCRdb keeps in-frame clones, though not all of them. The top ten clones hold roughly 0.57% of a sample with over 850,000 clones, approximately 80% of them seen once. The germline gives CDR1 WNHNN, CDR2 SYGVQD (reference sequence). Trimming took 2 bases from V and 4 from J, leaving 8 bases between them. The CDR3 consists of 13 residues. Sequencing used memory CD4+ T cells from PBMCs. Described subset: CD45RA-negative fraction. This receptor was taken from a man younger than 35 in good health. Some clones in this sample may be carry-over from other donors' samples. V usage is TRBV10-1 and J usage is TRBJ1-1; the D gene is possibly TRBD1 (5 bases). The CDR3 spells CASSEDRFTEAFF. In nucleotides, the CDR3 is TGCGCCAGCAGTGAGGACAGATTCACTGAAGCTTTCTTT.